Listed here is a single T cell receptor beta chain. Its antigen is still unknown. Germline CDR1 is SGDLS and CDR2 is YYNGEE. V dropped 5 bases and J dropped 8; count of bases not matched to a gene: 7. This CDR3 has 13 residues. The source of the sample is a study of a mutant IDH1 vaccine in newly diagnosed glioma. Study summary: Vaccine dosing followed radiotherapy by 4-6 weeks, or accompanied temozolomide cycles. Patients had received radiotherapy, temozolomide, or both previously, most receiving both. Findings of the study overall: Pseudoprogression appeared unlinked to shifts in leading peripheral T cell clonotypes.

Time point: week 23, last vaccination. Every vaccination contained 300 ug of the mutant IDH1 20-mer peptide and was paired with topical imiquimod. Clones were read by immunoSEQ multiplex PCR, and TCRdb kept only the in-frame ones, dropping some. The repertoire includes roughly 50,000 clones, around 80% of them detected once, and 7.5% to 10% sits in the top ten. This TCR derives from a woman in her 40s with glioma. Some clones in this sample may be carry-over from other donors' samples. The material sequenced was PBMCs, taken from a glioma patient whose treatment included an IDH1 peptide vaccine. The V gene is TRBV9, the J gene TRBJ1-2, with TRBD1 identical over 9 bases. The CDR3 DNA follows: TGTGCCAGCAGTCTAGGGACAGGGCCCGGCTACACCTTC. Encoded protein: CASSLGTGPGYTF.